This T cell receptor beta chain originates from a study of memory CD4+ T cells and cytomegalovirus serostatus. Original handling: After removing out-of-frame reads, 2 million to 2.5 million distinct TCRbeta sequences remained. TCRdb keeps only in-frame clones here, not all; method: immunoSEQ multiplex PCR. V and J calls and clone size are those listed in that table; D and trimming were worked out from the DNA. The repertoire has some 47,000 clones, roughly three quarters of them found once; the top ten carry roughly 0.8%. V lost 1 base and J lost 8; bases outside the gene matches: 12. Germline lookup yields CDR1 GTSNPN and CDR2 SVGIG (reference sequence). There are 15 residues in the CDR3. Single viable CD3+CD4+CD8-CD45RO+ cells were sorted as the memory CD4+ T cells.

This sequence originates from an adult in good health and CMV-seronegative. This chain joins TRBV30 and TRBJ1-2; 8 bases agree with TRBD1. Sequenced input: memory CD4+ T cells from blood. DNA for the CDR3: TGTGCCTGGAGTGGGACAGGGCGTATGGTAGGCGGCTACACCTTC. Translation: CAWSGTGRMVGGYTF.